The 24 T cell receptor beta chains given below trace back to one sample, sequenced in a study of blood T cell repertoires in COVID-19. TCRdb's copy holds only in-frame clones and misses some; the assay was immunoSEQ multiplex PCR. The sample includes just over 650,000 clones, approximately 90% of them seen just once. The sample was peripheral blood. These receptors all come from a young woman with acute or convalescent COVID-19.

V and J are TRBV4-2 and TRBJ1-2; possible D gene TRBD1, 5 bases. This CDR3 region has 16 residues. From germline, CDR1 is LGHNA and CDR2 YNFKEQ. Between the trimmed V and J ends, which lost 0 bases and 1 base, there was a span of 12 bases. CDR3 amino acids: CASSQDLGLDNYGYTF. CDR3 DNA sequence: TGTGCCAGCAGCCAAGACCTGGGACTCGATAACTATGGCTACACCTTC.

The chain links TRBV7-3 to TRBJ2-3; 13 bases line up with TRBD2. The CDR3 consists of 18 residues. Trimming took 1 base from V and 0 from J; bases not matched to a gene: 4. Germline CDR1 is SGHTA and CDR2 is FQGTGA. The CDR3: CASSLKGLAGPSTDTQYF. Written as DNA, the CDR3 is TGTGCCAGCAGCTTAAAGGGACTAGCGGGGCCTAGCACAGATACGCAGTATTTT.

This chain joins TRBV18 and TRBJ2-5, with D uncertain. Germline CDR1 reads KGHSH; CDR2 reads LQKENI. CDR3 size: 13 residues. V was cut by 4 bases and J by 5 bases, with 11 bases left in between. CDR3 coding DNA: TGTGCCAGCTCACGTCTAACCGCGGAGACCCAGTACTTC. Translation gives CASSRLTAETQYF. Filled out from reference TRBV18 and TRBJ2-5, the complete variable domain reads NAGVMQNPRHLVRRRGQEARLRCSPMKGHSHVYWYRQLPEEGLKFMVYLQKENIIDESGMPKERFSAEFPKEGPSILRIQQVVRGDSAAYFCASSRLTAETQYFGPGTRLLVL.

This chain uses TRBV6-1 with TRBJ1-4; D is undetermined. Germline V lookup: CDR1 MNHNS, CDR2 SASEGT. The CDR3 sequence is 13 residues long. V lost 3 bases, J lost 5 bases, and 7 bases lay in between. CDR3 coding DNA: TGTGCCAGCAGTGAGTTCGTAAATGAAAAACTGTTTTTT. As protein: CASSEFVNEKLFF.

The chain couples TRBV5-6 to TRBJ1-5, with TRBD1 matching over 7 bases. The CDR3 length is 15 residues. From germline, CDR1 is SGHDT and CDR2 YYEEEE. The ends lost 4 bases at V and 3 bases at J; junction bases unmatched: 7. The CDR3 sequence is CASSTGAWDNQPQHF. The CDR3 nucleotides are TGTGCCAGCAGCACAGGGGCTTGGGACAATCAGCCCCAGCATTTT.

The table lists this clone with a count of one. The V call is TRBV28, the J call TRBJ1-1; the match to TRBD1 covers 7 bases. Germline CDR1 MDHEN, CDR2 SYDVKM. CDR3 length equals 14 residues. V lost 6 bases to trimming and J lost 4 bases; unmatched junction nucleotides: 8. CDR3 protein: CASRVHRGSTEAFF. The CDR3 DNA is TGTGCCAGCAGGGTTCACAGGGGAAGCACTGAAGCTTTCTTT.

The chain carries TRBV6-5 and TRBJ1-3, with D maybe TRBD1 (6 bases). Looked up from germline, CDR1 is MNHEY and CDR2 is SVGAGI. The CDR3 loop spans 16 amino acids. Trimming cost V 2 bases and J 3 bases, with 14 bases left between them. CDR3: CASSYLGEGGGNTIYF. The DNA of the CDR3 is TGTGCCAGCAGTTACCTCGGGGAGGGGGGTGGAAACACCATATATTTT.

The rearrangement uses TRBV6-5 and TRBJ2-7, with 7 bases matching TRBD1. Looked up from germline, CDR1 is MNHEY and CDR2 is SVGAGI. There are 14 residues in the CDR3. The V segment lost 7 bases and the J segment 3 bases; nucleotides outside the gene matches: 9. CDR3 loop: CASIVGQRIYEQYF. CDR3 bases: TGTGCCAGCATAGTGGGACAGAGGATCTACGAGCAGTACTTC.

CDR3 DNA sequence: TGCAGCGTTTCAGGGGAATTCGGGAACACTGAAGCTTTCTTT. Protein: CSVSGEFGNTEAFF. The J gene is TRBJ1-1, the V gene TRBV29-1, with TRBD1 as a possible D gene (6 bases). With 5 bases removed from V and 1 base from J, the gap between germline ends came to 14 bases. The CDR3 has 14 amino acids. From germline, CDR1 is SQVTM and CDR2 ANQGSEA.

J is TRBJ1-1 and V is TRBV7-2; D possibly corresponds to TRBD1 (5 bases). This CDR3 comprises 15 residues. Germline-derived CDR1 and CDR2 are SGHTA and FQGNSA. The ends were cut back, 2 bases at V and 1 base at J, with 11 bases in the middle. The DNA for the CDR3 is TGTGCCAGCAGCTTACCAGGGCTCCAGAACACTGAAGCTTTCTTT. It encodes CASSLPGLQNTEAFF.

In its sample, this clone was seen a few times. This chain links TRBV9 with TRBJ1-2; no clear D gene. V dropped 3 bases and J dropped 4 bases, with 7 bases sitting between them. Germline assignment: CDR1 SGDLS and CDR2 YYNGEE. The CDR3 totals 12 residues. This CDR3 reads CASSANLYGYTF. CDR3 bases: TGTGCCAGCAGCGCTAACCTCTATGGCTACACCTTC.

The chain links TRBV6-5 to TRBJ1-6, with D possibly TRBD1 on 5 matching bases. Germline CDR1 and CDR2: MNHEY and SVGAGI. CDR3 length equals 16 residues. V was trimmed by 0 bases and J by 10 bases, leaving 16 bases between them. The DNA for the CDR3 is TGTGCCAGCAGTTACTCGGCGGCGGGGGGTTCATCACCCCTCCACTTT. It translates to CASSYSAAGGSSPLHF.

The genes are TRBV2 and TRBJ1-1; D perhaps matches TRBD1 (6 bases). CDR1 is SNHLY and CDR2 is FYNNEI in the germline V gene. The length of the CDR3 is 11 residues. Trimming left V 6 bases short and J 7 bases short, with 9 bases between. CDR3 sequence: CASREDSEAFF. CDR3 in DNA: TGTGCCAGCAGGGAGGACAGTGAAGCTTTCTTT.

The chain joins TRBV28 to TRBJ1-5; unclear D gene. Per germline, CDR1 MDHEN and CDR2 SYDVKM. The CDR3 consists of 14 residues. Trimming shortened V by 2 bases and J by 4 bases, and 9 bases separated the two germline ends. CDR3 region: CASSLGPLNQPQHF. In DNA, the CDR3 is TGTGCCAGCAGTTTAGGGCCCTTAAATCAGCCCCAGCATTTT.

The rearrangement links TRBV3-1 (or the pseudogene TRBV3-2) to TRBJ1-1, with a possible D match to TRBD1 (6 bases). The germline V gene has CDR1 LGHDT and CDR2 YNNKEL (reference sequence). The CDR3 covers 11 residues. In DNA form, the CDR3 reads TGTTGGGTGGGGGCCCCCACTGAAGCTTTCTTT. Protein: CWVGAPTEAFF.

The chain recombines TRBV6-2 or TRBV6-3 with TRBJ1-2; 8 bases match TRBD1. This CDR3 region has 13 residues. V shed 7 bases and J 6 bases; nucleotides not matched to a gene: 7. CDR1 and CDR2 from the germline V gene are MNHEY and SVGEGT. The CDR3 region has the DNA TGTGCCAGCACCCCCCGGGACAGGCATGGCTACACCTTC. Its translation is CASTPRDRHGYTF.

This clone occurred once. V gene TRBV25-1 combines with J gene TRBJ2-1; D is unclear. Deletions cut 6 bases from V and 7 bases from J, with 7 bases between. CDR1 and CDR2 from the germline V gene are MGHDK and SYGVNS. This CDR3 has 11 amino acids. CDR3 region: CASSQVNEQFF. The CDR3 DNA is TGTGCCAGCAGCCAGGTAAATGAGCAGTTCTTC.

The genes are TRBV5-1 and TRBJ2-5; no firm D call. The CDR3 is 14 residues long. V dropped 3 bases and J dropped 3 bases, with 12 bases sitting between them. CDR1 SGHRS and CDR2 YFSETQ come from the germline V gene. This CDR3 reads CASSSWIAEETQYF. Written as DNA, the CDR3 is TGCGCCAGCAGCTCCTGGATAGCCGAAGAGACCCAGTACTTC.

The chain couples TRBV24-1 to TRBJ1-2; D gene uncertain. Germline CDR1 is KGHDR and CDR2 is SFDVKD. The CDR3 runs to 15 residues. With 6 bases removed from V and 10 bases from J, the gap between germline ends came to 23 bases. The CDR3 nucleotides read TGTGCCACCAGTAATTCAGGCCTTGCCTCTTTAGACTACACCTTC. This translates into CATSNSGLASLDYTF.

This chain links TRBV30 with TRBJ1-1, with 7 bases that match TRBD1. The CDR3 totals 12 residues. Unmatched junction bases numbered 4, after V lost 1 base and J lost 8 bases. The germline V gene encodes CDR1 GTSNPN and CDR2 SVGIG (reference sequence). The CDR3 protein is CAWSGGTEEAFF. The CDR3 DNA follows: TGTGCCTGGAGTGGAGGGACAGAAGAAGCTTTCTTT.

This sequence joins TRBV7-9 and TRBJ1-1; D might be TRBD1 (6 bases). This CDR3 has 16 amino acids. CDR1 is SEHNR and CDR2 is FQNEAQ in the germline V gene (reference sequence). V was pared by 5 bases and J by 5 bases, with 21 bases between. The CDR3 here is CASSTGQSLMDTEAFF. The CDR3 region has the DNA TGTGCCAGCAGCACTGGACAGAGTCTAATGGATACTGAAGCTTTCTTT.

The CDR3, as DNA: TGTGCCTGGAGTGTATTCGGGACAGGGGGCTCTGAAGCTTTCTTT. Translating it yields CAWSVFGTGGSEAFF. The rearrangement links TRBV30 to TRBJ1-1, with 12 bases lining up with TRBD1. Trimming removed 0 bases from V and 6 bases from J; junction bases left unmatched: 5. The CDR3 loop spans 15 amino acids. Germline V CDR1 and CDR2: GTSNPN, SVGIG (reference sequence).

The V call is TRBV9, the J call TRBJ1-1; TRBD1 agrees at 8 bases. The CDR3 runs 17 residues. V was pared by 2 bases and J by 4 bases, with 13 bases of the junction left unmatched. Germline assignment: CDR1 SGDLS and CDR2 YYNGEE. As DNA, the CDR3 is TGTGCCAGCAGCGTGCTTTCAGGGGGCGTATCGGGCACTGAAGCTTTCTTT. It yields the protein CASSVLSGGVSGTEAFF.

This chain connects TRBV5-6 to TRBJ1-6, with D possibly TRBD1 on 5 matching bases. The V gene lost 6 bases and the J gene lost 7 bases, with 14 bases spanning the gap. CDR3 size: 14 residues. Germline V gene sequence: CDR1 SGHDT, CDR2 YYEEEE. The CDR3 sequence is CASIARGGNSPLHF. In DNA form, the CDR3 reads TGTGCCAGCATCGCCCGGGGGGGGAATTCACCCCTCCACTTT.